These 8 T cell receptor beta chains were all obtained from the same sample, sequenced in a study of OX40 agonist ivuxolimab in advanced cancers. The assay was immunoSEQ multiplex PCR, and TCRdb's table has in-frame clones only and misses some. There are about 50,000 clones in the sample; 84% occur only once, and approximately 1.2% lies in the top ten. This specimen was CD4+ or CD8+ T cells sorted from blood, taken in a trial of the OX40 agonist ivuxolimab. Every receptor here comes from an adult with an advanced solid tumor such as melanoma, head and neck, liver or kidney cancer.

CDR3 loop: CASTASGANVLTF. Written as DNA, the CDR3 is TGTGCCAGTACAGCTTCTGGGGCCAACGTCCTGACTTTC. The chain employs TRBV19 and TRBJ2-6; D remains ambiguous. CDR3 length equals 13 residues. Trimming took 7 bases from V and 1 from J, leaving 5 bases between them. Germline-derived CDR1 and CDR2 are LNHDA and SQIVND (reference sequence). The whole variable domain, remainder taken from reference TRBV19 and TRBJ2-6, is DGGITQSPKYLFRKEGQNVTLSCEQNLNHDAMYWYRQDPGQGLRLIYYSQIVNDFQKGDIAEGYSVSREKKESFPLTVTSAQKNPTAFYLCASTASGANVLTFGAGSRLTVL.

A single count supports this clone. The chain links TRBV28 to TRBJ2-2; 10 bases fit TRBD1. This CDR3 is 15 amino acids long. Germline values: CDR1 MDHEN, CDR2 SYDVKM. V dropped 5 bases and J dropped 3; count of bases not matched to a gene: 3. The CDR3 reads CASSPGTGDTGELFF. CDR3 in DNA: TGTGCCAGCAGTCCCGGGACAGGGGACACCGGGGAGCTGTTTTTT.

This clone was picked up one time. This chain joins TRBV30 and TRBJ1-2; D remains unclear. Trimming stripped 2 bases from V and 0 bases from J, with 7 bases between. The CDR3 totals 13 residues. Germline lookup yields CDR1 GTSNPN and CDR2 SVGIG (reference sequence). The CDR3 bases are TGTGCCTGGAGTTTCCAGGCTAACTATGGCTACACCTTC. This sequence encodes CAWSFQANYGYTF. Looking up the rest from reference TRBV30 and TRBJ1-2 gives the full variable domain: SQTIHQWPATLVQPVGSPLSLECTVEGTSNPNLYWYRQAAGRGLQLLFYSVGIGQISSEVPQNLSASRPQDRQFILSSKKLLLSDSGFYLCAWSFQANYGYTFGSGTRLTVV.

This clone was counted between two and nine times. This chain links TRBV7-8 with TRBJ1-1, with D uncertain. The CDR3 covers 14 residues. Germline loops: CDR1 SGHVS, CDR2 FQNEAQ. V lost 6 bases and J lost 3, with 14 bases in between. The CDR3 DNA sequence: TGTGCCAGCAGTTCTAATGGGCCCGACACTGAAGCTTTCTTT. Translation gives CASSSNGPDTEAFF.

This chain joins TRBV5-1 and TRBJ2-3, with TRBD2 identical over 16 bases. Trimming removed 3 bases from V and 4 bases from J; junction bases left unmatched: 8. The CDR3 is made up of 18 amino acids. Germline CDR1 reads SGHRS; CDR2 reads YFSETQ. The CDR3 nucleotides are TGCGCCAGCAGCTGGGGACTAGCGGGAGGGCCGGGCTCAGATACGCAGTATTTT. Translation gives CASSWGLAGGPGSDTQYF.

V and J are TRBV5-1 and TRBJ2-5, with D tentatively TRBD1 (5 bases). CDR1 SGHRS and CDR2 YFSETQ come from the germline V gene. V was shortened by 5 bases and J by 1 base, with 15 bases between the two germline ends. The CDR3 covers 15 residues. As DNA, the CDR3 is TGCGCCAGCAGATTAGGGGTTGGGTCCCAAGAGACCCAGTACTTC. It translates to CASRLGVGSQETQYF.

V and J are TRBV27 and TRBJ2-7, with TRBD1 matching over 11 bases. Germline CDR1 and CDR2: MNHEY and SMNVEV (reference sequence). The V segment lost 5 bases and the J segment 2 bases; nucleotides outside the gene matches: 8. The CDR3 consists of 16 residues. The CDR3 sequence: CASSGQGAQGPYEQYF. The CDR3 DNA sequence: TGTGCCAGCAGTGGACAGGGGGCGCAAGGACCCTACGAGCAGTACTTC.

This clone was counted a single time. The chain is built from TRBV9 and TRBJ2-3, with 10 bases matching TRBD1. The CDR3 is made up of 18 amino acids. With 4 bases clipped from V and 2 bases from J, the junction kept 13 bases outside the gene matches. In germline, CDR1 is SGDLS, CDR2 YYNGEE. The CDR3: CASSRDPGGTGVTDTQYF. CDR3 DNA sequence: TGTGCCAGCAGCAGGGACCCGGGAGGGACAGGGGTCACAGATACGCAGTATTTT.